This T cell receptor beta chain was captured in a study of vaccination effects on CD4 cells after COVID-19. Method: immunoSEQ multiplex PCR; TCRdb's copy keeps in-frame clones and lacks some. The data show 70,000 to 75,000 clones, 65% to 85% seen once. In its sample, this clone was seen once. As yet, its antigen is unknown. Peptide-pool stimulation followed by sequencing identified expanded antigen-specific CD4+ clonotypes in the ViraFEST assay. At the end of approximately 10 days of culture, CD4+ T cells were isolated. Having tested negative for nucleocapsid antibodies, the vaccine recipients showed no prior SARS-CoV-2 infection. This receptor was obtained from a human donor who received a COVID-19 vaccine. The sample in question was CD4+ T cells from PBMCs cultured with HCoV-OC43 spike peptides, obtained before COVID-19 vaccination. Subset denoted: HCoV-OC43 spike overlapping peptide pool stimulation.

CDR3 loop: CASSLSWVSGNTIYF. The DNA for the CDR3 is TGTGCCAGCAGTTTATCATGGGTCTCTGGAAACACCATATATTTT. The chain is built from TRBV27 and TRBJ1-3; D uncertain. The CDR3 runs to 15 residues. The V gene's germline CDR1 is MNHEY and CDR2 SMNVEV (reference sequence). The V gene lost 0 bases and the J gene lost 0 bases, with 6 bases spanning the gap.